These 15 T cell receptor beta chains were all obtained from the same sample, sequenced in a study of control samples from healthy donors and cancer patients. Assay: immunoSEQ multiplex PCR; the TCRdb copy retains only in-frame clones and omits some. The data show more than 50,000 clones, with roughly 87% seen just once and about 3.8% held by the top ten. Sequences were obtained from blood. The receptor set was obtained from a man in his fifties in good health.

The chain employs TRBV10-3 and TRBJ2-2; D remains unclear. V was pared by 4 bases and J by 9 bases, with 9 bases between. The germline V gene has CDR1 ENHRY and CDR2 SYGVKD. The CDR3 extends over 12 amino acids. CDR3 DNA sequence: TGTGCCATCAGTGGCAGGCGCCGGGAGCTGTTTTTT. It encodes CAISGRRRELFF.

The V gene is TRBV10-1, the J gene TRBJ1-5; possible D gene TRBD1, 5 bases. The CDR3 length is 16 residues. Germline assignment: CDR1 WNHNN and CDR2 SYGVQD (reference sequence). With 0 bases removed from V and 4 bases from J, the gap between germline ends came to 13 bases. The CDR3 here is CASSESWGGENQPQHF. CDR3 nucleotides: TGCGCCAGCAGTGAGTCTTGGGGGGGGGAGAATCAGCCCCAGCATTTT.

J is TRBJ2-6 and V is TRBV11-2; the match to TRBD1 covers 9 bases. Germline V CDR1 and CDR2: SGHAT, FQNNGV. With 5 bases clipped from V and 0 bases from J, the junction kept 8 bases outside the gene matches. This CDR3 has 18 residues. CDR3 residues: CASSLPTGGYSGANVLTF. CDR3 sequence (DNA): TGTGCCAGCAGCCTCCCGACAGGGGGGTACTCTGGGGCCAACGTCCTGACTTTC. The full variable domain, in which reference TRBV11-2 and TRBJ2-6 provide the parts outside the CDR3, is EAGVAQSPRYKIIEKRQSVAFWCNPISGHATLYWYQQILGQGPKLLIQFQNNGVVDDSQLPKDRFSAERLKGVDSTLKIQPAKLEDSAVYLCASSLPTGGYSGANVLTFGAGSRLTVL.

The rearrangement joins TRBV6-5 to TRBJ1-5; 10 bases are shared with TRBD1. J was trimmed by 2 bases and V by 6 bases; bases with no gene match: 4. Germline CDR1 and CDR2: MNHEY and SVGAGI. The CDR3 totals 15 residues. The chain's CDR3 is CASRLTGGGNQPQHF. CDR3 coding DNA: TGTGCCAGCAGACTGACAGGGGGCGGCAATCAGCCCCAGCATTTT.

This clone was detected only once. The chain couples TRBV7-2 to TRBJ2-5, with a weak D call TRBD2 (7 bases). From germline, CDR1 is SGHTA and CDR2 FQGNSA. CDR3 length: 15 residues. Trimming stripped 2 bases from V and 5 bases from J, with 15 bases between. As DNA, the CDR3 is TGTGCCAGCAGCTTATCGGCAGGGGAGGGGGAGACCCAGTACTTC. Protein product: CASSLSAGEGETQYF. Drawing the rest from reference TRBV7-2 and TRBJ2-5, the complete variable domain is GAGVSQSPSNKVTEKGKDVELRCDPISGHTALYWYRQSLGQGLEFLIYFQGNSAPDKSGLPSDRFSAERTGGSVSTLTIQRTQQEDSAVYLCASSLSAGEGETQYFGPGTRLLVL.

The chain recombines TRBV3-1 (or the pseudogene TRBV3-2) with TRBJ2-7, with D tentatively TRBD1 (6 bases). V lost 6 bases and J 0 bases, leaving 12 bases between the germline ends. CDR3 length: 14 residues. Germline V gene lookup returns CDR1 LGHDT and CDR2 YNNKEL (reference sequence). The CDR3 here is CASSSPGHSYEQYF. CDR3 DNA: TGTGCCAGCAGTTCTCCGGGACACTCCTACGAGCAGTACTTC.

The gene calls are TRBV9 and TRBJ2-1, with D unclear. This CDR3 spans 16 amino acids. The germline V gene encodes CDR1 SGDLS and CDR2 YYNGEE. V lost 0 bases and J lost 1, with 11 bases in between. DNA for the CDR3: TGTGCCAGCAGCGTAGAGATTGGTTCGTCCTACAATGAGCAGTTCTTC. This gives the protein CASSVEIGSSYNEQFF.

The CDR3 DNA reads as TGTGCCAGCAGTTTTTTCCCCTGGGAAAAACTGTTTTTT. Translation gives CASSFFPWEKLFF. The chain has TRBV12-3 or TRBV12-4 and TRBJ1-4; D is uncertain. The CDR3 runs 13 residues. The V gene lost 3 bases and the J gene lost 8 bases, with 10 bases spanning the gap.

This sequence joins TRBV11-1 and TRBJ2-5; D gene uncertain. The ends were cut back, 3 bases at V and 5 bases at J, with 10 bases in the middle. In germline, CDR1 is SGHAT, CDR2 FQDESV (reference sequence). The CDR3 has 13 residues. The CDR3 sequence: CASSLHSPETQYF. CDR3 nucleotide sequence: TGTGCCAGCAGCTTGCACTCCCCGGAGACCCAGTACTTC.

The rearrangement uses TRBV18 and TRBJ2-1, with TRBD2 as a possible D gene (6 bases). Germline CDR1 and CDR2: KGHSH and LQKENI. V lost 2 bases, J lost 3 bases, and 11 bases lay in between. The CDR3 spans 15 residues. As DNA, the CDR3 is TGTGCCAGCTCACCAGCGGCTAGCGACTACAATGAGCAGTTCTTC. Protein sequence: CASSPAASDYNEQFF.

This rearrangement joins TRBV27 to TRBJ1-1, with D maybe TRBD1 (6 bases). Germline-derived CDR1 and CDR2 are MNHEY and SMNVEV (reference sequence). Trimming took off 0 bases at V and 0 bases at J, with 14 bases between the two ends. The CDR3 covers 17 residues. CDR3 residues: CASSLSGWEGVNTEAFF. The CDR3 DNA reads as TGTGCCAGCAGTTTATCGGGGTGGGAGGGGGTGAACACTGAAGCTTTCTTT.

The rearrangement uses TRBV28 and TRBJ2-5, with D unresolved. Deletions cut 4 bases from V and 7 bases from J, with 13 bases between. This CDR3 spans 13 amino acids. Germline V gene data show CDR1 as MDHEN and CDR2 as SYDVKM. CDR3 bases: TGTGCCAGCAGTTCTACCCCCGCAGGGACCCAGTACTTC. It is translated as CASSSTPAGTQYF.

The V gene is TRBV14, the J gene TRBJ2-1; D is possibly TRBD1 or TRBD2 (5 bases each). The CDR3 loop spans 14 amino acids. Germline lookup yields CDR1 SGHDN and CDR2 FVKESK. Trimming shortened V by 4 bases and J by 8 bases, and 15 bases separated the two germline ends. CDR3 in amino acids: CASSPTGWGYEQFF. CDR3 nucleotide sequence: TGTGCCAGCAGCCCCACCGGTTGGGGGTATGAGCAGTTCTTC.

The chain is built from TRBV5-1 and TRBJ1-3; the D gene is possibly TRBD1 (6 bases). Germline CDR1 and CDR2: SGHRS and YFSETQ. The CDR3 is 15 residues long. The V and J ends lost 2 bases and 0 bases respectively, with 9 bases between them. CDR3 nucleotide sequence: TGCGCCAGCAGCTTACAGGGATTCTCTGGAAACACCATATATTTT. Translated: CASSLQGFSGNTIYF.

This chain connects TRBV6-5 to TRBJ2-3; D possibly matches TRBD1 or TRBD2 (5 bases each). Germline V CDR1 and CDR2: MNHEY, SVGAGI. Trimming took off 0 bases at V and 1 base at J, with 8 bases between the two ends. The CDR3 has 15 residues. CDR3 in amino acids: CASSYSGTRTDTQYF. In DNA form, the CDR3 reads TGTGCCAGCAGTTACTCCGGGACGCGCACAGATACGCAGTATTTT.